These 5 T cell receptor beta chains share one sample of origin, sequenced in a study of blood T cell repertoires in COVID-19. Method: immunoSEQ multiplex PCR; TCRdb's copy keeps in-frame clones and lacks some. The profile shows around 270,000 clones, approximately 90% of them singletons. The material sequenced was peripheral blood. Source of these receptors: a man younger than 45 with acute or convalescent COVID-19.

The chain combines TRBV2 with TRBJ2-3, with unresolved D. V lost 1 base and J lost 0, with 11 bases in between. The CDR3 extends over 16 amino acids. Germline-derived CDR1 and CDR2 are SNHLY and FYNNEI. This chain's CDR3 is CASSEGLGLSTDTQYF. The CDR3 region has the DNA TGTGCCAGCAGTGAAGGGTTGGGCTTAAGCACAGATACGCAGTATTTT.

This chain connects TRBV7-9 to TRBJ1-2; 9 bases map to TRBD1. V trimming: 4 bases; J trimming: 8 bases; junction bases outside the gene matches: 8. This CDR3 has 14 residues. The germline CDR1 and CDR2 sequences are SEHNR and FQNEAQ (reference sequence). In DNA form, the CDR3 reads TGTGCCAGCAGCTATGGGGGGACAGGGATGGGCTACACCTTC. This codes for CASSYGGTGMGYTF.

V usage is TRBV5-1 and J usage is TRBJ1-1; 9 bases match TRBD1. The CDR3 extends over 13 amino acids. Per germline, CDR1 SGHRS and CDR2 YFSETQ. The ends lost 7 bases at V and 8 bases at J; junction bases unmatched: 9. The CDR3 loop is CASGVDRGSEAFF. The CDR3 DNA reads as TGCGCCAGCGGCGTTGACAGGGGGTCAGAAGCTTTCTTT.

The chain couples TRBV3-1 (or the pseudogene TRBV3-2) to TRBJ2-1, with D perhaps TRBD2 (6 bases). Looked up from germline, CDR1 is LGHDT and CDR2 is YNNKEL (reference sequence). V dropped 7 bases and J dropped 7 bases, with 20 bases sitting between them. This CDR3 spans 15 amino acids. CDR3 loop: CASNRRGLETNEQFF. The DNA of the CDR3 is TGTGCCAGCAACCGAAGGGGACTGGAGACTAATGAGCAGTTCTTC.

This clone was detected a few times. This chain connects TRBV6-1 to TRBJ2-7; 14 bases fit TRBD2. Germline assignment: CDR1 MNHNS and CDR2 SASEGT. This CDR3 region has 20 residues. V shed 4 bases and J 5 bases; nucleotides not matched to a gene: 19. CDR3 protein: CASSGAGASGLAGGAHEQYF. CDR3 coding DNA: TGTGCCAGCAGTGGTGCCGGTGCCTCAGGACTAGCGGGGGGAGCCCACGAGCAGTACTTC.